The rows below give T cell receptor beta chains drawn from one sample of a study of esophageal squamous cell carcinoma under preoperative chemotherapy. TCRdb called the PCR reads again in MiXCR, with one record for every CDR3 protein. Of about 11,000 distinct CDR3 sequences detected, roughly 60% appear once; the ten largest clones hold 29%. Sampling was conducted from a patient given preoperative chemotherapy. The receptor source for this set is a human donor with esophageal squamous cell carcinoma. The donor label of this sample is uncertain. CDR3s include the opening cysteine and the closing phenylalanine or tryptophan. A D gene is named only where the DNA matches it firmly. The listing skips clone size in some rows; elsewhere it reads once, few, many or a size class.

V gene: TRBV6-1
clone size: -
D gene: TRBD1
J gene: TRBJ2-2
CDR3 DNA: TGTGCCAGCAGTCGATCCGGGACAGGGGGCACCGGTGAGCTGTATTTT
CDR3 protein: CASSRSGTGGTGELYF

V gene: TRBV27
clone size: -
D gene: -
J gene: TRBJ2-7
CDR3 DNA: TGTACCAGCAGTTTTCTCAGTAGTCATGAGCAGTACTTC
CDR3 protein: CTSSFLSSHEQYF

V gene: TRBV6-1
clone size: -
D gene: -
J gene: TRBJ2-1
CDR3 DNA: TGTGCCAGCAGTCAGGCCCTGAGGAACGAGCAGTTCTTC
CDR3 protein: CASSQALRNEQFF

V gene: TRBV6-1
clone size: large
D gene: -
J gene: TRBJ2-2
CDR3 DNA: TGTGCCAGCAGTGAGGGAATACCGGGGCAGGAGTTTTTT
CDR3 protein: CASSEGIPGQEFF

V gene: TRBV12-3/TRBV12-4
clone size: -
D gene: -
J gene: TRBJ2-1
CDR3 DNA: TGTGCCAGCAGTTTACCCGGGGAGCAGTTCTTC
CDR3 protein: CASSLPGEQFF

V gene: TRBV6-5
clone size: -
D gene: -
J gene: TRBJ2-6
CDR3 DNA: TGTGCCAGCAGTTACTCGATATTTGCTGGGGCCAACGTCCTGACTTTC
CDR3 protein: CASSYSIFAGANVLTF

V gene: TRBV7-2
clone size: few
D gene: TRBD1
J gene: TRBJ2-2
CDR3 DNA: TGTGCCAGCAGTACAGGGGTGAACACCGGGGAGCTGTTTTTT
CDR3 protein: CASSTGVNTGELFF

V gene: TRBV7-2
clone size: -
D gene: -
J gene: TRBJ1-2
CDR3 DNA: TGTGCCAGCAGCTTTAGTTTCGGGGAAGGCTATGGCTACACCTTC
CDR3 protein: CASSFSFGEGYGYTF

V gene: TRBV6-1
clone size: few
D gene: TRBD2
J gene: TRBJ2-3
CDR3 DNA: TGTGCCAGGGGTGTGAGGGCGGGGGACACGCAGTATTTT
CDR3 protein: CARGVRAGDTQYF

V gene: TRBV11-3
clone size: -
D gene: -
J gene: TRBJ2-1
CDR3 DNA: TGTGCCAGCAGCCCTGAGGGTCCCGACCTGTCCTCCTACAATGAGCAGTTCTTC
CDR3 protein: CASSPEGPDLSSYNEQFF

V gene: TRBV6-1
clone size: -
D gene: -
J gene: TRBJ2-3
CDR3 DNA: TGTGCGGGCAGAGGGGCTCGAAGCACAGATACGCAGTATTTC
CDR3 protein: CAGRGARSTDTQYF

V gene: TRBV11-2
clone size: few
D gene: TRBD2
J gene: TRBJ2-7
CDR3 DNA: TGTGCCAGCAGCCGACTAGCGGGAGCCCTCTCCTACAATGAGCAGTACTTC
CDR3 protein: CASSRLAGALSYNEQYF

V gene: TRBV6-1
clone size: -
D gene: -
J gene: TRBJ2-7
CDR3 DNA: TGTGCCAGCGCGACCGGGACTTCCCACTCCTACGAGCAGTACTTC
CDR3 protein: CASATGTSHSYEQYF

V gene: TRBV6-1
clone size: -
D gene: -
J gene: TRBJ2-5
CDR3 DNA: TGTGCCAGGAGGGGAGGGGGAGGAAACAAAGAGACCCAGTACTTC
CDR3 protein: CARRGGGGNKETQYF

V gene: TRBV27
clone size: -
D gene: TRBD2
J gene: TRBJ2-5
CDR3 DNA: TGTGCCAGCAGTTTGGGGCTAGCGGGAGGGGAGGGGAAGACCCAGTACTTC
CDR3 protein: CASSLGLAGGEGKTQYF

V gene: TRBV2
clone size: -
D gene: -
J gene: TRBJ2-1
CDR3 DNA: TGTGCCAGCAGTCGGACTTCGACCACCTACAATGAGCAGTTCTTC
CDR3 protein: CASSRTSTTYNEQFF

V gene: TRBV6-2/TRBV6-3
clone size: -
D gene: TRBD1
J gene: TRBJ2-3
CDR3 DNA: TGTGCCAGCAGTAGGGACAGGGTAACAGATACGCAGTATTTT
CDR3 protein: CASSRDRVTDTQYF

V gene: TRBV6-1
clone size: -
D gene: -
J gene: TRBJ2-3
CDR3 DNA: TGTGCCAGCAGAGAGGGGGTGGCGTACAATGAGCAGTACTTT
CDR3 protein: CASREGVAYNEQYF

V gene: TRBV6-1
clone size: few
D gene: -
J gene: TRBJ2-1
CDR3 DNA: TGTGCCAGCAGTGAAGTAGGACCAGGAGGTTGGCAGTTCTTC
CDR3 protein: CASSEVGPGGWQFF

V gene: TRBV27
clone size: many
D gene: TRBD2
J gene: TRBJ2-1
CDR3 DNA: TGTGCCAGCAGTTTATTCGCGGGAGTCTCCTACAATGAGCAGTTCTTC
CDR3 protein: CASSLFAGVSYNEQFF

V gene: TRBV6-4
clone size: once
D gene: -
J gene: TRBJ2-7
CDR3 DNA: TGTGCCAGCAGTGACTCGGGGGGAAGCGACACAGACATGCAGTACTTC
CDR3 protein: CASSDSGGSDTDMQYF

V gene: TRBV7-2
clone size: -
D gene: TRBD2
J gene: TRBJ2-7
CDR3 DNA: TGTGCCAGCAGCTTTACGGGAGGAACCCCCTACGAGCAGTACTTC
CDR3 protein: CASSFTGGTPYEQYF

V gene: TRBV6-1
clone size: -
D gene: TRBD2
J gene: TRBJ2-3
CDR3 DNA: TGTGCCAGCAGTGAAGCGCGGGGGTGGGCCCGATCAGATACGCAGTATTTT
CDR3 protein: CASSEARGWARSDTQYF

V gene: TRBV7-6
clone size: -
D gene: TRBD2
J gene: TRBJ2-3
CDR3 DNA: TGTGCCAGCGCCGGGATGGGGGGGGGTGACCCAGATACGCAGTACTTT
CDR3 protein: CASAGMGGGDPDTQYF

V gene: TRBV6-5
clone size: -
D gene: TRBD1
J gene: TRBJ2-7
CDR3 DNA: TGTGCCAGCAGTTACTCGGGGGACAGGGGGCGATATGTCGAGCAGTACTTC
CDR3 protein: CASSYSGDRGRYVEQYF

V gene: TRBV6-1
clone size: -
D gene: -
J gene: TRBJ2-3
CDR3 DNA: TGTGCCAGCAATGGGGCTAGCGTGGAAACAGATACGCAGTATTTT
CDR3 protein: CASNGASVETDTQYF

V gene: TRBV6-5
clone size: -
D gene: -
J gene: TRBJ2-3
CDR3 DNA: TGTGCCAGCAGTTACAAGGTGGGGGGCACAGATACGCAGTATTTT
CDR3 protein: CASSYKVGGTDTQYF

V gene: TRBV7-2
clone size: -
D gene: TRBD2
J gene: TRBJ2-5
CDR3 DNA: TGTGCCAGCAGCTCTGGGCGGGGGGCCCCTCGGGAGACCCAGTACTTC
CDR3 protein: CASSSGRGAPRETQYF

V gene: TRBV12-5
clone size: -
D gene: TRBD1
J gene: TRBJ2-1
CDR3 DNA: TGTGCTAGTGGTCCCGGGACAGGGGGCAGAGGGGAGCAGTTCTTC
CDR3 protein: CASGPGTGGRGEQFF